Only a few counts were recorded for the clone carrying this T cell receptor beta chain. Its matching antigen is unknown. These data come from a study of identical twins. Study results and limitations: Zero-insertion analyses were open to partial confounding by invariant MAIT and iNKT cells.

TCRdb processed the 5' RACE reads anew with MiXCR; each CDR3 protein has one entry. The table shows 450,000 to 500,000 distinct CDR3 sequences, with roughly an eighth occurring only once. The CDR3 spans 14 residues. Trimming took off 6 bases at V and 0 bases at J, with 11 bases between the two ends. The same sample was also used in a study of yellow fever vaccine responses in identical twins. That paper states: Twins' vaccine T cell responses were reported to seem partly convergent and partly personalized.

Source material: CD4+ T cells sorted from blood. The V and J genes are TRBV12-3 or TRBV12-4 and TRBJ1-1; D possibly corresponds to TRBD1 (6 bases). The TCR sequence derives from a young woman in good health. The CDR3 bases are TGTGCCAGCAGCCTTAAGGGGGTGAACACTGAAGCTTTCTTT. It yields the protein CASSLKGVNTEAFF.